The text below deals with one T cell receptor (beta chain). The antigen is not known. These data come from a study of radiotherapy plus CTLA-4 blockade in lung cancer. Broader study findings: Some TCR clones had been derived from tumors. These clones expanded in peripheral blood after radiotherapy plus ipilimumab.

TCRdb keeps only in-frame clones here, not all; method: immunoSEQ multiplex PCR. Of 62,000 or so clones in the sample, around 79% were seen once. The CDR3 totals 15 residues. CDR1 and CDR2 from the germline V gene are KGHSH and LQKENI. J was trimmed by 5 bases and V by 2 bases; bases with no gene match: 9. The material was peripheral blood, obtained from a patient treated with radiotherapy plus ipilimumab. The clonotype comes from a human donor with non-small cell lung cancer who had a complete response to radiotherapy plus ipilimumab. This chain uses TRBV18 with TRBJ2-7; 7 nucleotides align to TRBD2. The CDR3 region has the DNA TGTGCCAGCTCACCAAAGGGAGGGTCGGGGCACGAGCAGTACGTC. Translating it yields CASSPKGGSGHEQYV.